The rows below give T cell receptor beta chains drawn from one sample of a study of long-term antiretroviral therapy in people with HIV. Clones were sequenced by immunoSEQ multiplex PCR, and TCRdb holds only the in-frame ones, with some missing. The data contain around 22,000 clones, around 95% of them singletons. Sequences were derived from unsorted PBMCs, sampled less than 5 years after starting antiretroviral therapy. The receptors were gathered from a woman in her fifties or sixties with HIV. CDR3s include the opening cysteine and the closing phenylalanine or tryptophan. D genes are given only for firm matches. Rows may omit the clone size; those that give it use once, few, many or a size class.

V gene,D gene,clone size,J gene,CDR3 protein,CDR3 DNA
TRBV28,NA,once,TRBJ2-5,CASSFRETQYF,TGTGCCAGCAGTTTTCGTGAGACCCAGTACTTC
TRBV13,TRBD1,NA,TRBJ2-7,CASSKDRGPIYEQYF,TGTGCCAGCAGCAAAGACAGGGGGCCCATCTACGAGCAGTACTTC
TRBV11-2,TRBD1,NA,TRBJ2-7,CASSIEGQGIYEQYF,TGTGCCAGCAGTATAGAAGGACAGGGTATTTACGAGCAGTACTTC
TRBV19,TRBD1,NA,TRBJ2-1,CASSIRDRGPLNEQFF,TGTGCCAGTAGTATAAGGGACAGGGGCCCCCTCAATGAGCAGTTCTTC
TRBV9,TRBD1,NA,TRBJ2-1,CARNTGGEQFF,TGTGCCAGAAATACAGGGGGCGAGCAGTTCTTC
TRBV6-5,TRBD1,once,TRBJ2-5,CASSYDRGLRQETQYF,TGTGCCAGCAGTTACGACAGGGGGCTCAGACAAGAGACCCAGTACTTC
TRBV28,NA,NA,TRBJ1-1,CASIGWGGNTEAFF,TGTGCCAGCATTGGGTGGGGGGGGAACACTGAAGCTTTCTTT
TRBV7-6,NA,NA,TRBJ2-5,CASSSQETQYF,TGTGCCAGCAGCTCCCAAGAGACCCAGTACTTC
TRBV7-9,NA,NA,TRBJ1-5,CASSPVWSNQPQHF,TGTGCCAGCAGCCCTGTTTGGTCTAATCAGCCCCAGCATTTT
TRBV19,NA,few,TRBJ2-1,CASSDLGPYNEQFF,TGTGCCAGTAGTGACCTAGGACCGTACAATGAGCAGTTCTTC
TRBV30,TRBD2,NA,TRBJ2-7,CAWSQGLAGAYEQYF,TGTGCCTGGAGCCAGGGACTAGCGGGCGCCTACGAGCAGTACTTC
TRBV27,TRBD1,NA,TRBJ2-7,CASSSGQGWGYEQYF,TGTGCCAGCAGTTCTGGACAGGGGTGGGGCTACGAGCAGTACTTC
TRBV27,TRBD2,NA,TRBJ2-1,CASSLIAGRFNEQFF,TGTGCCAGCAGTCTAATAGCGGGAAGATTCAATGAGCAGTTCTTC
TRBV7-9,TRBD1,NA,TRBJ2-5,CASSLRRDRAVRSTETQYF,TGTGCCAGCAGCTTACGTCGGGACAGGGCGGTGCGATCGACAGAGACCCAGTACTTC
TRBV7-3,NA,NA,TRBJ2-1,CASSFEYNEQFF,TGTGCCAGCAGCTTCGAGTACAATGAGCAGTTCTTC
TRBV7-9,TRBD2,once,TRBJ2-1,CASSFGQSSGRGWQFF,TGTGCCAGCAGCTTCGGCCAGAGTAGCGGGAGGGGATGGCAGTTCTTC
TRBV11-2,NA,NA,TRBJ1-4,CASSLGAEKLFF,TGTGCCAGCAGCTTAGGCGCCGAAAAACTGTTTTTT
TRBV10-3,NA,NA,TRBJ2-5,CAISELQQETQYF,TGTGCCATCAGTGAATTACAGCAAGAGACCCAGTACTTC
TRBV7-9,NA,NA,TRBJ2-6,CASSLGSTGANVLTF,TGTGCCAGCAGCCTCGGGTCGACTGGGGCCAACGTCCTGACTTTC
TRBV7-6,TRBD2,NA,TRBJ2-7,CASSFQVQMAGGPLNEQYF,TGTGCCAGCAGCTTCCAGGTTCAAATGGCGGGAGGGCCTCTGAACGAGCAGTACTTC
TRBV27,NA,NA,TRBJ2-5,CASGPISQRVWGETQYF,TGTGCCAGCGGACCCATCTCCCAGCGGGTTTGGGGAGAGACCCAGTACTTC
TRBV5-1,NA,once,TRBJ2-3,CASSPLGHLTDTQYF,TGCGCCAGCAGCCCCCTCGGACACCTCACAGATACGCAGTATTTT
TRBV6-5,NA,NA,TRBJ1-1,CASSYFDRVTEAFF,TGTGCCAGCAGTTACTTCGACCGGGTGACTGAAGCTTTCTTT
TRBV6-5,NA,NA,TRBJ1-3,CASSYKGSFSGNTIYF,TGTGCCAGCAGTTACAAGGGCAGCTTCTCTGGAAACACCATATATTTT
TRBV10-3,TRBD1,NA,TRBJ2-7,CARGTGVSYEQYF,TGTGCACGCGGGACAGGGGTATCCTACGAGCAGTACTTC
TRBV2,TRBD1,once,TRBJ2-5,CASSQGPGETQYF,TGTGCCAGCTCACAGGGGCCAGGCGAGACCCAGTACTTC
TRBV28,NA,NA,TRBJ2-7,CASSLRALLYF,TGTGCCAGCAGCCTCCGGGCCCTTTTGTACTTC
TRBV25-1,NA,NA,TRBJ1-4,CASSQYQQATNEKLFF,TGTGCCAGCAGTCAATACCAACAAGCAACTAATGAAAAACTGTTTTTT
TRBV7-9,NA,NA,TRBJ2-7,CASSPPSTRYSYEQYF,TGTGCCAGCAGCCCCCCCTCCACCCGATACTCCTACGAGCAGTACTTC
TRBV10-3,TRBD1,once,TRBJ2-3,CAISSPGQGVATQYF,TGTGCCATCAGTTCCCCGGGACAGGGTGTGGCTACGCAGTATTTT
TRBV5-1,NA,NA,TRBJ1-1,CASRPQPNTEAFF,TGCGCCAGCCGGCCTCAGCCGAACACTGAAGCTTTCTTT
TRBV7-9,NA,NA,TRBJ1-3,CASSLSLTELGNTIYF,TGTGCCAGCAGCTTATCCTTAACAGAATTGGGAAACACCATATATTTT
TRBV11-2,TRBD2,NA,TRBJ2-7,CASSWVGAGGPADF,TGTGCCAGCAGCTGGGTCGGGGCGGGAGGCCCTGCGGACTTC
TRBV21-1,NA,NA,TRBJ1-5,CASSKSFRENQPQHF,TGTGCCAGCAGCAAAAGTTTCAGGGAGAATCAGCCCCAGCATTTT
TRBV4-1,TRBD2,once,TRBJ2-3,CASSQIAGPGGDTQYF,TGCGCCAGCAGCCAAATAGCGGGTCCAGGAGGAGATACGCAGTATTTT
TRBV28,NA,NA,TRBJ2-1,CASRHTWREDYNEQFF,TGTGCCAGCAGACATACGTGGAGGGAAGACTACAATGAGCAGTTCTTC
TRBV7-2,NA,NA,TRBJ2-3,CASSPPAGGTADTQYF,TGTGCCAGCAGCCCACCGGCGGGTGGGACGGCAGATACGCAGTATTTT
TRBV28,NA,NA,TRBJ2-7,CATKKAAWEQYF,TGTGCCACCAAAAAGGCTGCCTGGGAGCAGTACTTC
TRBV2,NA,NA,TRBJ2-5,CASTGWEQETQYF,TGTGCCAGCACTGGTTGGGAGCAAGAGACCCAGTACTTC
TRBV7-9,NA,NA,TRBJ2-2,CASSLGTQYGTRELFF,TGTGCCAGCAGCTTAGGGACACAGTATGGAACCCGGGAGCTGTTTTTT
TRBV6-1,TRBD1,NA,TRBJ2-2,CASSELRDRDTGELFF,TGTGCCAGCAGTGAACTCCGGGACAGGGACACCGGGGAGCTGTTTTTT
TRBV7-3,NA,NA,TRBJ1-3,CASSLTGTVSGNTIYF,TGTGCCAGCAGCTTAACAGGGACTGTCTCTGGAAACACCATATATTTT